Listed here are 26 T cell receptor beta chains from one sample, sequenced in a study of CD8+ T cells in alopecia areata (dated by TCRdb to 2017 to 2018). The library relied on the immunoSEQ multiplex PCR assay. For TCR sequencing, RNA was extracted from every sample and reverse transcribed into cDNA to serve as template. TCRdb carries this immuneACCESS record with in-frame sequences only. Its versions omit some clonotypes, under half of them owing to an unresolved V gene in the studies checked, with the rest unexplained. The sample contains approximately 140,000 clones, roughly 48% of them found a single time. In total, the top ten clones hold around 7% of the sample. What was sequenced was CD4+ T cells sorted from blood. The receptors come from a human donor with alopecia areata.

The V gene is TRBV5-4, the J gene TRBJ2-7, with D possibly being TRBD1 or TRBD2 (5 bases each). Between the trimmed V and J ends, which lost 6 bases and 5 bases, there was a span of 24 bases. Germline CDR1 is SGHNT and CDR2 is YYREEE (reference sequence). The CDR3 is 16 amino acids. This CDR3 reads CASTDPTRRESNEQYF. CDR3 DNA: TGTGCCAGCACCGACCCGACTCGCAGGGAGTCGAACGAGCAGTACTTC.

V is TRBV29-1 and J is TRBJ1-1; D unclear. CDR1 and CDR2 from the germline V gene are SQVTM and ANQGSEA. The CDR3 has 10 amino acids. Trimming took 4 bases from V and 3 from J, leaving 3 bases between them. CDR3 loop: CSVVYTEAFF. The CDR3 region has the DNA TGCAGCGTTGTCTACACTGAAGCTTTCTTT.

V is TRBV28 and J is TRBJ2-7; 8 nucleotides line up with TRBD2. CDR1 is MDHEN, CDR2 SYDVKM, per germline. This CDR3 spans 16 amino acids. V trimming: 7 bases; J trimming: 2 bases; junction bases outside the gene matches: 13. CDR3 region: CASNTPAGGKTYEQYF. The CDR3 nucleotides are TGTGCCAGCAACACCCCGGCGGGAGGAAAGACCTACGAGCAGTACTTC.

V is TRBV6-5 and J is TRBJ1-1; D might be TRBD1 (6 bases). From germline, CDR1 is MNHEY and CDR2 SVGAGI. CDR3 length: 14 residues. The germline V and J ends were trimmed by 7 bases and 0 bases, with 12 bases remaining between them. As DNA, the CDR3 is TGTGCCAGCACCCGAGGGGGGTTGAACACTGAAGCTTTCTTT. It encodes CASTRGGLNTEAFF.

The rearrangement uses TRBV4-1 and TRBJ2-3, with 9 nucleotides matching TRBD2. The CDR3 is made up of 15 amino acids. Germline V gives CDR1 MGHRA, CDR2 YSYEKL. J gave up 6 bases and V 3 bases, and 7 bases lay outside the gene matches. Written as DNA, the CDR3 is TGCGCCAGCAGCCACGGGCTAGCGGGACCTGATACGCAGTATTTT. Amino acids: CASSHGLAGPDTQYF.

This chain joins TRBV28 and TRBJ2-7; no definite D call. This CDR3 is built from 11 residues. V was pared by 5 bases and J by 2 bases, with 4 bases between. Looked up from germline, CDR1 is MDHEN and CDR2 is SYDVKM. Written as DNA, the CDR3 is TGTGCCAGCAGTGCCCCCTACGAGCAGTACTTC. It translates to CASSAPYEQYF.

In this sample, this clone turned up a few times. CDR3 sequence reads: CASSLAGTNYGYTF. Here the CDR3 DNA reads TGCGCCAGCAGCTTGGCTGGGACTAACTATGGCTACACCTTC. This chain joins TRBV5-1 and TRBJ1-2; D gene ambiguous. V was shortened by 0 bases and J by 0 bases, with 6 bases between the two germline ends. There are 14 residues in the CDR3. The V gene's germline CDR1 is SGHRS and CDR2 YFSETQ.

The CDR3, as DNA: TGTGCCAGCAGCTTAAGTGTGACTGACTCCAATGAGCAGTTCTTC. The encoded protein is CASSLSVTDSNEQFF. V is TRBV13 and J is TRBJ2-1, with unresolved D. With 2 bases removed from V and 6 bases from J, the gap between germline ends came to 14 bases. Germline V CDR1 and CDR2: PRHDT, FYEKMQ (reference sequence). There are 15 residues in the CDR3.

V usage is TRBV27 and J usage is TRBJ2-1; 14 positions match TRBD2. Germline V gives CDR1 MNHEY, CDR2 SMNVEV (reference sequence). V lost 3 bases and J lost 8; bases outside the gene matches: 6. The length of the CDR3 is 16 residues. CDR3 DNA sequence: TGTGCCAGCAGTTTTTGGGGGACTAGCGGGAGCTATGAGCAGTTCTTC. This sequence encodes CASSFWGTSGSYEQFF.

This clone was counted a few times. V gene TRBV9 combines with J gene TRBJ2-7; tentatively, D is TRBD2 (5 bases). CDR3 length: 13 residues. Germline CDR1 is SGDLS and CDR2 is YYNGEE. Between the trimmed V and J ends, which lost 2 bases and 2 bases, there was a span of 8 bases. The CDR3 spells CASSVGLAYEQYF. CDR3 DNA sequence: TGTGCCAGCAGCGTCGGACTTGCCTACGAGCAGTACTTC.

The sample holds a few counts of this clone. The chain links TRBV18 to TRBJ1-1, with TRBD1 matching over 10 bases. This CDR3 has 16 amino acids. Germline trimming cut 6 bases from V and 0 bases from J; bases unmatched to any gene: 7. The germline CDR1 and CDR2 sequences are KGHSH and LQKENI. The CDR3: CASSLRGTGVNTEAFF. CDR3 nucleotide sequence: TGTGCCAGCTCCCTACGGGGGACAGGGGTGAACACTGAAGCTTTCTTT. The full variable domain, with the rest looked up from reference TRBV18 and TRBJ1-1, is NAGVMQNPRHLVRRRGQEARLRCSPMKGHSHVYWYRQLPEEGLKFMVYLQKENIIDESGMPKERFSAEFPKEGPSILRIQQVVRGDSAAYFCASSLRGTGVNTEAFFGQGTRLTVV.

This clone turned up a few times. This chain connects TRBV18 to TRBJ2-2; D gene uncertain. With 0 bases removed from V and 6 bases from J, the gap between germline ends came to 2 bases. The CDR3 consists of 12 residues. The germline V gene encodes CDR1 KGHSH and CDR2 LQKENI. In nucleotides, the CDR3 is TGTGCCAGCTCACCACCGGCCGGGGAGCTGTTTTTT. Translated, it gives CASSPPAGELFF.

Comment on this clone: Distinct nucleotide sequences in the sample also encode this CDR3. The gene calls are TRBV29-1 and TRBJ2-5; D unresolved. The V end lost 4 bases, the J end lost 4 bases, and 4 bases lay between the germline ends. The CDR3 is made up of 10 amino acids. The germline CDR1 and CDR2 sequences are SQVTM and ANQGSEA. The CDR3 reads CSVGPETQYF. CDR3 DNA sequence: TGCAGCGTTGGCCCAGAGACCCAGTACTTC.

The CDR3 DNA is TGTGCCAGCAGAACCTTGGCCGGGGAGCTGTTTTTT. Protein sequence: CASRTLAGELFF. The V and J genes are TRBV27 and TRBJ2-2, with D hard to call. The germline V gene encodes CDR1 MNHEY and CDR2 SMNVEV (reference sequence). V gave up 6 bases and J gave up 6 bases, with 8 bases separating them. This CDR3 region has 12 residues.

This clone was detected only a few times. The chain recombines TRBV29-1 with TRBJ2-1, with 11 nucleotides matching TRBD2. This CDR3 contains 14 residues. CDR1 SQVTM and CDR2 ANQGSEA come from the germline V gene. V was clipped by 5 bases and J by 2 bases; unmatched bases: 2. As DNA, the CDR3 is TGCAGCGTTCGACTAGCGGGACCCTACAATGAGCAGTTCTTC. It codes for CSVRLAGPYNEQFF.

This clone was detected many times. The CDR3 region has the DNA TGCGCCAGCAGCTTCACAGGGCTAGCGGGAGAGACCCAGTACTTC. It is translated as CASSFTGLAGETQYF. The rearrangement links TRBV5-1 to TRBJ2-5; 8 bases are shared with TRBD2. The ends lost 2 bases at V and 4 bases at J; junction bases unmatched: 7. Germline CDR1 is SGHRS and CDR2 is YFSETQ. The CDR3 loop spans 15 amino acids.

This clone was counted between two and nine times. CDR3 DNA: TGTGCCAGCAGCTTAGTACAGAACTACGAGCAGTACTTC. Translated, it gives CASSLVQNYEQYF. J is TRBJ2-7 and V is TRBV7-8; no firm D call. The CDR3 spans 13 residues. The germline CDR1 and CDR2 sequences are SGHVS and FQNEAQ. V dropped 1 base and J dropped 3 bases, with 7 bases sitting between them.

The chain employs TRBV6-5 and TRBJ1-2; D unresolved. Germline-derived CDR1 and CDR2 are MNHEY and SVGAGI. This CDR3 comprises 15 residues. The V end was cut by 0 bases, the J end by 4 bases, with 12 bases between. The CDR3 DNA sequence: TGTGCCAGCAGTTACTCGACTCCGGGTATCTATGGCTACACCTTC. It yields the protein CASSYSTPGIYGYTF.

This clone has only a few counts. The rearrangement joins TRBV11-2 to TRBJ2-1; no firm D call. Trimming pared 4 bases from V and 2 bases from J, leaving 21 bases between. Germline V gene sequence: CDR1 SGHAT, CDR2 FQNNGV. The CDR3 spans 18 residues. The CDR3 nucleotides read TGTGCCAGCAGCTCGCCTCCCTCACGGCGGAGCCCCTACAATGAGCAGTTCTTC. Translated: CASSSPPSRRSPYNEQFF.

The V call is TRBV2, the J call TRBJ2-1; 13 nucleotides line up with TRBD2. CDR1 SNHLY and CDR2 FYNNEI come from the germline V gene. The CDR3 has 15 residues. Trimming removed 3 bases from V and 8 bases from J; junction bases left unmatched: 4. The CDR3 is CASSEGLAGLHEQFF. In DNA form, the CDR3 reads TGTGCCAGCAGTGAGGGACTAGCGGGATTACATGAGCAGTTCTTC.

The chain couples TRBV15 to TRBJ1-2; D unclear. This CDR3 is 12 amino acids long. V was clipped by 6 bases and J by 8 bases, with 13 bases between them. Germline CDR1 is LNHNV and CDR2 is YYDKDF (reference sequence). The CDR3 spells CATRGFGVGYTF. The CDR3 nucleotides are TGTGCCACCAGAGGTTTTGGAGTGGGCTACACCTTC.

The chain recombines TRBV29-1 with TRBJ2-3; perhaps TRBD1 as D (6 bases). Germline-derived CDR1 and CDR2 are SQVTM and ANQGSEA. Trimming took 7 bases from V and 1 from J, leaving 18 bases between them. This CDR3 region has 15 residues. CDR3 loop: CSARNRVLGTDTQYF. In nucleotides, the CDR3 is TGCAGCGCACGTAACAGGGTACTGGGCACAGATACGCAGTATTTT.

The gene calls are TRBV6-5 and TRBJ2-1; 7 bases map to TRBD2. With 4 bases clipped from V and 2 bases from J, the junction kept 8 bases outside the gene matches. Germline-derived CDR1 and CDR2 are MNHEY and SVGAGI. The CDR3 is 16 amino acids. The CDR3 region has the DNA TGTGCCAGCAGTTCCTTGGGGGGGTCAACCTACAATGAGCAGTTCTTC. As protein: CASSSLGGSTYNEQFF.

J is TRBJ1-3 and V is TRBV29-1; the D gene is possibly TRBD1 (5 bases). Trimming stripped 7 bases from V and 0 bases from J, with 13 bases between. The CDR3 covers 14 residues. The germline gives CDR1 SQVTM, CDR2 ANQGSEA. CDR3: CSAGPTPSGNTIYF. The CDR3 coding sequence is TGCAGCGCAGGGCCTACCCCCTCTGGAAACACCATATATTTT.

The chain couples TRBV11-1 to TRBJ2-7; D remains ambiguous. The CDR3 sequence is 14 residues long. CDR1 and CDR2 from the germline V gene are SGHAT and FQDESV (reference sequence). V lost 2 bases and J lost 11, with 19 bases in between. CDR3 in DNA: TGTGCCAGCAGCTTAAGGGTATTGGACCCCGACAAGTACTTC. Translating it yields CASSLRVLDPDKYF.

This clone was observed a single time. The DNA for the CDR3 is TGTGCCAGCATGACAGGGTGGACTGAAGCTTTCTTT. It codes for CASMTGWTEAFF. The chain is built from TRBV2 and TRBJ1-1, with 7 nucleotides matching TRBD1. The CDR3 runs 12 residues. The J segment lost 5 bases and the V segment lost 7 bases, leaving 4 bases of the junction unmatched. CDR1 and CDR2 (germline): SNHLY, FYNNEI.